This T cell receptor beta chain was identified in a study of graft-versus-host responses after intestinal transplantation. About the research overall: After anti-thymocyte globulin induction, recipients took tacrolimus and steroids for around three years. Whole-study results and caveats: Individuals carrying graft-donor T cell macrochimerism showed high graft-versus-host to host-versus-graft clonal ratios in allografts. GvH clones were identified in recipient marrow, with some first appearing in ileum or blood.

The CDR3 covers 12 residues. The germline V and J ends were trimmed by 2 bases and 8 bases, with 8 bases remaining between them. The germline CDR1 and CDR2 sequences are SGDLS and YYNGEE. A note on this clone: Its antigen is unknown.

Here immunoSEQ multiplex PCR was the method, and the copy in TCRdb shows in-frame clones only, minus some. The profile covers just under 55,000 clones, with 75% to 95% appearing a single time and around 5.1% taken by the ten largest. This sequence joins TRBV9 and TRBJ2-1; D possibly uses TRBD1 or TRBD2 (6 bases each). This receptor was obtained from a human patient who received an intestinal transplant, so some T cells may come from the graft donor. Source: PBMCs, taken roughly 95 weeks after intestinal transplant. The CDR3 DNA reads TGTGCCAGCAGCGTGAGGGGGGATGAGCAGTTCTTC. Protein sequence: CASSVRGDEQFF.